The clone carrying this TCR beta chain has a handful of counts. As yet, its antigen is unknown. Noted treatment: approximately nine-day PBMC culture with coronavirus spike peptide pools or control peptides (ViraFEST assay). Before the COVID-19 pandemic (2011-2018), CD4+ T cells were obtained from the unexposed donor. Following a culture period (around eleven days), negative selection was used to isolate CD4+ T cells. This sample was included in a study of vaccination and CD4 T cells after COVID-19. Whole-study context: According to the study, participants were given two doses of BNT162b2 or mRNA-1273 vaccine. Cells were stimulated with overlapping spike peptide pools from SARS-CoV-2, HCoV-NL63, HCoV-OC43 and HCoV-229E. Regarding the study as a whole: Convalescent patients gained a median approximately 90% of their reactive clones only post-vaccination.

The Oncomine TCR Beta short-read assay sequenced DNA from cultured CD4+ T cells. TCRdb ran MiXCR on the PCR reads and lists one entry per CDR3 protein. The sample comprises under 7,000 distinct CDR3 sequences, roughly a quarter of which are singletons, and about 18% rests with the top ten. The germline V and J ends were trimmed by 4 bases and 6 bases, with 15 bases remaining between them. The CDR3 totals 14 residues. CDR1 and CDR2 from the germline V gene are LNHDA and SQIVND (reference sequence). Material: CD4+ T cells from blood, cultured in vitro. V and J are TRBV19 and TRBJ2-5; D might be TRBD1 (6 bases). This TCR was sampled from a human donor in good health. The CDR3 reads CASSRSQGRKTQYF. CDR3 sequence (DNA): TGTGCCAGTAGTAGATCACAGGGAAGGAAGACCCAGTACTTC.